This T cell receptor beta chain was observed in a study of regulatory T cells in long-lasting Graves disease. Study-wide background: Antithyroid drug use was under 3 months in newly diagnosed Graves' patients. Study-wide results and limits: Persistent patients had a count of shared public clonotypes (about 2,700) that exceeded that of new patients (almost 1,000).

The germline V gene has CDR1 SNHLY and CDR2 FYNNEI. Trimming removed 2 bases from V and 2 bases from J, with 13 bases in between. The CDR3 spans 16 residues. Arm-PCR of CDR3 regions with iRepertoire HTBI primers generated TCR beta libraries. One entry per CDR3 protein results from TCRdb running MiXCR on the multiplex PCR reads. The profile shows hundreds of thousands of distinct CDR3 sequences, less than 20% of them singletons. Time point given: newly diagnosed GD, antithyroid drugs for less than 3 months. Preparation of the TCR library used RNA extracted from PBMCs. For this clonotype: Its matching antigen is unknown. Being one base from a much bigger clone, this may be a read error.

A further study also used this sample, focusing on T cells in Graves' hyperthyroidism and ophthalmopathy. This second report adds: Graves' hyperthyroidism qualified as stable when ophthalmopathy did not progress within 18 months. Each diagnosis drew on symptoms, thyroxine, TRAb, thyroid ultrasound and orbital computed tomography findings.

The receptor was derived from a woman aged 25 to 39 with Graves disease. This rearrangement joins TRBV2 to TRBJ2-1; D ambiguous. The material was peripheral blood mononuclear cells (PBMCs), obtained at new diagnosis, from a patient treated with antithyroid drugs. For the CDR3, the DNA is TGTGCCAGCAGTGAACGGTTAGACGTCGCCTACAATGAGCAGTTCTTC. It translates to CASSERLDVAYNEQFF.